These 29 T cell receptor beta chains originate from one sample sequenced in a study of CXCR3-negative and CXCR3-positive naive CD8 T cells. Study-wide results and caveats: When CXCR3-positive naive cells were set against CXCR3-negative naive cells, the former had more hydrophobic TRB CDR3s.

No antigen has been identified for these receptors. Via 5' RACE with UMI labels, TRB cDNA libraries were prepared. TCRdb re-analyzed the 5' RACE reads; it lists each CDR3 protein once, without DNA. This table holds around 160,000 distinct CDR3 sequences. The sequenced sample was naive CXCR3+ CD8+ T cells from blood. Subset specified: CD45RO-CCR7+CD27+CD95- naive CD8+ T cells expressing CXCR3 (TNR3+). The receptors originated from a human donor in good health. Some clones in this sample may be carry-over from other donors' samples.

The CDR3 loop is CASSPGQGIVGRELFF. V usage is TRBV7-7 and J usage is TRBJ2-2; without DNA, the TCRdb call of TRBD1 cannot be checked. CDR3 length: 16 amino acids. CDR1 and CDR2 (germline): SSHAT, FNYEAQ (reference sequence).

This sequence joins TRBV7-6 and TRBJ2-1. CDR3 length equals 15 residues. Germline V CDR1 and CDR2: SGHVS, FNYEAQ. The CDR3 spells CASSGTGSSYNEQFF.

The CDR3 sequence is CASSGLAGVGEQFF. V and J are TRBV6-4 and TRBJ2-1; absent DNA, TCRdb's TRBD2 call cannot be checked. CDR3 length equals 14 residues. The germline V gene has CDR1 MRHNA and CDR2 SNTAGT.

The chain is built from TRBV7-9 and TRBJ1-5. The CDR3 is 14 amino acids. CDR1 and CDR2 from the germline V gene are SEHNR and FQNEAQ (reference sequence). CDR3 amino acids: CASSPASWNQPQHF.

The chain joins TRBV28 to TRBJ2-4; the D call from TCRdb, TRBD1, cannot be confirmed without DNA. The germline V gene encodes CDR1 MDHEN and CDR2 SYDVKM. The CDR3 is made up of 16 amino acids. This CDR3 is CASSLLGDLAKNIQYF.

This chain uses TRBV6-2 or TRBV6-3 with TRBJ2-7; there is no DNA to check the TCRdb D call of TRBD1. CDR1 and CDR2 (germline): MNHEY, SVGEGT. The CDR3 is 15 amino acids. This CDR3 is CASTSDGDVLYEQYF.

The chain combines TRBV5-1 with TRBJ2-7; TCRdb lists TRBD1, though no DNA is available to test this call. The CDR3 is 14 residues long. CDR1 is SGHRS and CDR2 is YFSETQ in the germline V gene. This chain's CDR3 is CASSLETDFYEQYF.

The genes are TRBV7-3 and TRBJ2-3. This CDR3 has 14 residues. Germline loops: CDR1 SGHTA, CDR2 FQGTGA. Here the CDR3 reads CASSLTGPSDTQYF.

This chain joins TRBV7-8 and TRBJ2-7; TCRdb selects TRBD1, and the lack of DNA leaves this call unchecked. The CDR3 length is 14 residues. Germline V CDR1 and CDR2: SGHVS, FQNEAQ. CDR3 region: CASRDRQGSYEQYF.

This chain links TRBV10-3 with TRBJ1-1; TCRdb's D call, TRBD1, is unchecked because there is no DNA. Germline V CDR1 and CDR2: ENHRY, SYGVKD. CDR3 size: 14 residues. The CDR3 loop is CAIRLTGDYTEAFF.

The J gene is TRBJ2-7, the V gene TRBV19. From germline, CDR1 is LNHDA and CDR2 SQIVND (reference sequence). The CDR3 loop spans 15 amino acids. CDR3 protein: CASRLGVTPFYEQYF.

This chain links TRBV24-1 with TRBJ2-5; absent DNA, TCRdb's TRBD2 call cannot be checked. Germline CDR1 is KGHDR and CDR2 is SFDVKD. This CDR3 has 14 residues. This chain's CDR3 is CATASGLEQETQYF.

This chain links TRBV7-9 with TRBJ1-1; the TCRdb call, TRBD1, lacks DNA for checking. This CDR3 comprises 16 residues. The germline V gene has CDR1 SEHNR and CDR2 FQNEAQ (reference sequence). The CDR3 loop reads CASSSSLGDISPEAFF.

The V gene is TRBV29-1, the J gene TRBJ2-1; checking the TCRdb D call of TRBD1 is not possible without DNA. The CDR3 contains 14 residues. Per germline, CDR1 SQVTM and CDR2 ANQGSEA. The CDR3 loop is CSKVGRDSHNEQFF.

The chain links TRBV29-1 to TRBJ2-1; TCRdb proposes TRBD2, but this gene call is untestable without DNA. The V gene's germline CDR1 is SQVTM and CDR2 ANQGSEA. The CDR3 has 13 amino acids. CDR3 region: CSVGEREDNEQFF.

The chain links TRBV7-2 to TRBJ2-7; without DNA, the TCRdb call of TRBD1 cannot be checked. The CDR3 runs to 13 residues. CDR1 and CDR2 from the germline V gene are SGHTA and FQGNSA. The CDR3 is CASSPTGSREQYF.

The chain is built from TRBV6-1 and TRBJ2-2; TCRdb's D call, TRBD2, is unchecked because there is no DNA. Germline CDR1 reads MNHNS; CDR2 reads SASEGT. The CDR3 spans 16 residues. CDR3 sequence: CASKPLSGDRWGELFF.

The chain combines TRBV5-1 with TRBJ2-1. Germline V gene sequence: CDR1 SGHRS, CDR2 YFSETQ. There are 17 residues in the CDR3. CDR3 amino acids: CASSVSTYGNEDDEQFF.

The gene calls are TRBV27 and TRBJ2-7; no DNA is available, so the TRBD1 call from TCRdb remains unchecked. The CDR3 has 15 amino acids. Germline loops: CDR1 MNHEY, CDR2 SMNVEV (reference sequence). The chain's CDR3 is CASSLFLDRAYEQYF.

The chain combines TRBV28 with TRBJ2-7; TCRdb indicates TRBD2, and absent DNA this call remains unverified. The CDR3 loop spans 14 amino acids. Germline V gives CDR1 MDHEN, CDR2 SYDVKM. This CDR3 reads CASSLQGPSYEQYF.

The V call is TRBV7-9, the J call TRBJ1-3; as DNA is missing, the TRBD1 call by TCRdb cannot be tested. This CDR3 has 15 amino acids. Germline CDR1 is SEHNR and CDR2 is FQNEAQ (reference sequence). The CDR3 loop reads CASSPPGTSGNTIYF.

The gene calls are TRBV29-1 and TRBJ1-2. Germline CDR1 and CDR2: SQVTM and ANQGSEA. The CDR3 contains 11 residues. This CDR3 reads CSVTSHYGYTF.

J is TRBJ1-1 and V is TRBV14. CDR1 is SGHDN, CDR2 FVKESK, per germline. The CDR3 covers 12 residues. The CDR3 region is CASSHMNTEAFF.

The rearrangement uses TRBV5-1 and TRBJ1-1; checking the TCRdb D call of TRBD1 is not possible without DNA. The CDR3 is 13 residues long. Germline V gene lookup returns CDR1 SGHRS and CDR2 YFSETQ. CDR3 protein: CASRGQGSTEAFF.

The chain carries TRBV12-3 or TRBV12-4 and TRBJ2-2; TCRdb reports TRBD1, a call that lacks DNA to check it against. The CDR3 runs 15 residues. Here the CDR3 reads CASRGTRGNTGELFF.

This chain links TRBV7-9 with TRBJ2-7; TCRdb outputs TRBD2, but without DNA this stays unchecked. The CDR3 has 15 amino acids. Germline CDR1 is SEHNR and CDR2 is FQNEAQ (reference sequence). CDR3 sequence: CASSPSGVSSYEQYF.

The chain is built from TRBV20-1 and TRBJ2-7; TCRdb calls TRBD2, which cannot be checked without DNA. From germline, CDR1 is DFQATT and CDR2 SNEGSKA (reference sequence). This CDR3 region has 14 residues. The CDR3 sequence is CSARLTSGLYEQYF.

This chain uses TRBV7-3 with TRBJ1-1. CDR1 is SGHTA, CDR2 FQGTGA, per germline. The CDR3 spans 13 residues. This CDR3 reads CASSQPRNTEAFF.

The chain recombines TRBV5-1 with TRBJ2-7; with no DNA, the TCRdb D assignment of TRBD1 cannot be verified. The CDR3 has 14 residues. Germline CDR1 and CDR2: SGHRS and YFSETQ. CDR3 loop: CASSLRTDRYEQYF.